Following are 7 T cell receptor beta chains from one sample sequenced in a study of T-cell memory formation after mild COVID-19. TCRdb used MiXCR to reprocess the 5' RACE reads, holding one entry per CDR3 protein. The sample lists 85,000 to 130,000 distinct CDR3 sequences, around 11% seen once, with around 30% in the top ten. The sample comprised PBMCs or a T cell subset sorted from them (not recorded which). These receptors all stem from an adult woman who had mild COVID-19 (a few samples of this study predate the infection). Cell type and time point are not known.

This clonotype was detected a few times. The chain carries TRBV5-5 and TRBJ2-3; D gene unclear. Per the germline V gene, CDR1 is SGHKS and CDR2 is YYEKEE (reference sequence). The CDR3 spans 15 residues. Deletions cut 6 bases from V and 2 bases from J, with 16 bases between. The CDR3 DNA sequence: TGTGCCAGCAACCCCGCCGGATATTCCACAGATACGCAGTATTTT. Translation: CASNPAGYSTDTQYF.

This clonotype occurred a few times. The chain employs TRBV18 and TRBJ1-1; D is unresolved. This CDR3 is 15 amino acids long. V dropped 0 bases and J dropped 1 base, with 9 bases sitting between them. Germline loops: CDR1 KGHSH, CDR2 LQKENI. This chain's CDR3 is CASSPPEVWNTEAFF. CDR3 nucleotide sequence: TGTGCCAGCTCACCACCGGAGGTCTGGAACACTGAAGCTTTCTTT.

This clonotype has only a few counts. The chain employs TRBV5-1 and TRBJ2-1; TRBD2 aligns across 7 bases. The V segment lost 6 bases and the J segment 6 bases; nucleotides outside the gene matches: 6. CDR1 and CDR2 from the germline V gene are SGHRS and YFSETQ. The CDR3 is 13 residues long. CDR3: CASTKGGTNEQFF. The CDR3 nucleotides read TGCGCCAGCACCAAGGGAGGGACCAATGAGCAGTTCTTC.

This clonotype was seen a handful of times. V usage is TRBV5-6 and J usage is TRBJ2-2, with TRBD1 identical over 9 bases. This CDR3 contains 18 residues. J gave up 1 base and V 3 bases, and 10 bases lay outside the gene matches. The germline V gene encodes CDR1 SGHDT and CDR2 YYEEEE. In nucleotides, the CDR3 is TGTGCCAGCAGCTCCCTTTTACCGGGACAGGGGAACACCGGGGAGCTGTTTTTT. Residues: CASSSLLPGQGNTGELFF.

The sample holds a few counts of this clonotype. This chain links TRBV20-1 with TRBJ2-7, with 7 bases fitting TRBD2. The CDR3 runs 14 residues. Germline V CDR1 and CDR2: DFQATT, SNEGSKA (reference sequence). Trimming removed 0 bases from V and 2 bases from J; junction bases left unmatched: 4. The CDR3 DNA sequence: TGCAGTGCTAGAGAGGGGCGGGAGCCCTACGAGCAGTACTTC. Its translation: CSAREGREPYEQYF.

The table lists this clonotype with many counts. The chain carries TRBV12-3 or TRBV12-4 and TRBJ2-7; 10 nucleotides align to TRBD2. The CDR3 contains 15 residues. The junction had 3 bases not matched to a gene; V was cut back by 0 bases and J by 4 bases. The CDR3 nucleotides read TGTGCCAGCAGTTTAGCCCTAGCGGGAGCTTACGAGCAGTACTTC. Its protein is CASSLALAGAYEQYF.

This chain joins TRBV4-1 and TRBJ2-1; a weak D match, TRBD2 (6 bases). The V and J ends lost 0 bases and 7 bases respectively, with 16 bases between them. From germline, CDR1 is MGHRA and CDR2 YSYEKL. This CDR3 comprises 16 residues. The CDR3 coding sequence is TGCGCCAGCAGCCAAGATCGTTCTAGCGTGCGGAATGAGCAGTTCTTC. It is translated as CASSQDRSSVRNEQFF.